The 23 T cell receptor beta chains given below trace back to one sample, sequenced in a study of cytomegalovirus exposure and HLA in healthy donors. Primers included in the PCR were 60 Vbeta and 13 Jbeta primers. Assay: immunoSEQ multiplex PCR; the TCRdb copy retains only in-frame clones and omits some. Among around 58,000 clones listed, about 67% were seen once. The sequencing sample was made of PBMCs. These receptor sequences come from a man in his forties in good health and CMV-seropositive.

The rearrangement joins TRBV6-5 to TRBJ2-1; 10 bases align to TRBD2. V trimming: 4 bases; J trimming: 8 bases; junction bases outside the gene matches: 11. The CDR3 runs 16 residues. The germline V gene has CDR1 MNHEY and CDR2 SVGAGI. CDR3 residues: CASSFLSGGRGDEQFF. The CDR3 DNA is TGTGCCAGCAGTTTTCTTAGCGGGGGGCGGGGGGATGAGCAGTTCTTC.

CDR3 coding DNA: TGTGCCAGCATGGGGGCGGTTGATGAGTTCTTC. It encodes CASMGAVDEFF. This sequence joins TRBV13 and TRBJ2-1; tentatively, D is TRBD1 (6 bases). The CDR3 loop spans 11 amino acids. Germline-derived CDR1 and CDR2 are PRHDT and FYEKMQ (reference sequence). V shed 7 bases and J shed 14 bases, with 15 bases lying between them.

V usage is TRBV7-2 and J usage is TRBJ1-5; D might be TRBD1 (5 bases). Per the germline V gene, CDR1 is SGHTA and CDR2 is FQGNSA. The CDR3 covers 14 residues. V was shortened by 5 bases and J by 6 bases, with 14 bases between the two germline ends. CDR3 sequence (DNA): TGTGCCAGCAGCCCTAATGCCGGGGGTCAGCCCCAGCATTTT. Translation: CASSPNAGGQPQHF. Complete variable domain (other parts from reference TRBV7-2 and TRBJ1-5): GAGVSQSPSNKVTEKGKDVELRCDPISGHTALYWYRQSLGQGLEFLIYFQGNSAPDKSGLPSDRFSAERTGGSVSTLTIQRTQQEDSAVYLCASSPNAGGQPQHFGDGTRLSIL.

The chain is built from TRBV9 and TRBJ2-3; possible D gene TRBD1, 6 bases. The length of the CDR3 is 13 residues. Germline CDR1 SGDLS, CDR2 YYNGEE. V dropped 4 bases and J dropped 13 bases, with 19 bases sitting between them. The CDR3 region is CASSPVGTPREYF. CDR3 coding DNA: TGTGCCAGCAGCCCAGTGGGGACACCACGGGAGTATTTT.

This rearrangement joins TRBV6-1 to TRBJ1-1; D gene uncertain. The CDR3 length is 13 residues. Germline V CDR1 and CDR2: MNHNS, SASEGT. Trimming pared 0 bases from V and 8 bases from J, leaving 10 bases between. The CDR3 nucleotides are TGTGCCAGCAGTGAAGCAGAGCGATCCGAAGCTTTCTTT. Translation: CASSEAERSEAFF.

The DNA for the CDR3 is TGTGCCAGCAGTGAAATTAGCTACTATGGCTACACCTTC. Amino acids: CASSEISYYGYTF. The V gene is TRBV6-1, the J gene TRBJ1-2; the D is unclear. Trimming shortened V by 2 bases and J by 3 bases, and 7 bases separated the two germline ends. The length of the CDR3 is 13 residues. Germline CDR1 and CDR2: MNHNS and SASEGT.

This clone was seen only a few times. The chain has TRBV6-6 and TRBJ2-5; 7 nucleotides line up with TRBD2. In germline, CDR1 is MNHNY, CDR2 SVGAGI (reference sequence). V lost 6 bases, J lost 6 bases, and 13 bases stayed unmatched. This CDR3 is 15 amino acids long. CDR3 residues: CASRPSSSGKKTQYF. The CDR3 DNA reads TGTGCCAGCAGGCCCTCCTCTAGCGGTAAAAAGACCCAGTACTTC.

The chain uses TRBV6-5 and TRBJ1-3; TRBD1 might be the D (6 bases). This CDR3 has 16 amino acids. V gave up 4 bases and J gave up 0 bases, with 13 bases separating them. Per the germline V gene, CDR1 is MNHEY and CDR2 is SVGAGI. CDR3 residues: CASSFTGLSSGNTIYF. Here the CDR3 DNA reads TGTGCCAGCAGTTTCACAGGGCTTAGCTCTGGAAACACCATATATTTT.

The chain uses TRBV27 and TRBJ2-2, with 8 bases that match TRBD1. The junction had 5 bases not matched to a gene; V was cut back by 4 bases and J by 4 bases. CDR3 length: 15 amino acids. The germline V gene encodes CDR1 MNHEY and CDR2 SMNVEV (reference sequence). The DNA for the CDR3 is TGTGCCAGCAGTTATCAGGGGGCTGGCACCGGGGAGCTGTTTTTT. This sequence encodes CASSYQGAGTGELFF.

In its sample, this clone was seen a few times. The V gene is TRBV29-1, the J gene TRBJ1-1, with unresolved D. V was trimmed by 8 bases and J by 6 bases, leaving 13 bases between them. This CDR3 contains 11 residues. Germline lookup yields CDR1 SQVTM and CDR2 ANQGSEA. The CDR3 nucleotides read TGCAGCCTTCGGGAAGAGGCTGAAGCTTTCTTT. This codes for CSLREEAEAFF. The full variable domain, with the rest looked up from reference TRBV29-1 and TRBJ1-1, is SAVISQKPSRDICQRGTSLTIQCQVDSQVTMMFWYRQQPGQSLTLIATANQGSEATYESGFVIDKFPISRPNLTFSTLTVSNMSPEDSSIYLCSLREEAEAFFGQGTRLTVV.

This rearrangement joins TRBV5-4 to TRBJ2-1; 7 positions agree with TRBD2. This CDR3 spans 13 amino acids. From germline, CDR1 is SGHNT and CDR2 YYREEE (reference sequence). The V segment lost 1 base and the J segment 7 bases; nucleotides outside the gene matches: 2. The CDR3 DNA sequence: TGTGCCAGCAGCTTGCCGGGGGGTAATGAGCAGTTCTTC. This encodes CASSLPGGNEQFF.

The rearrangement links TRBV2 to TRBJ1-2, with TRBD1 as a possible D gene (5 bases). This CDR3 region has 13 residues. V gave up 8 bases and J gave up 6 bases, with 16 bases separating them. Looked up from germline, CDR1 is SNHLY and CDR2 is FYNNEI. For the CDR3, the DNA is TGTGCCAGCTGCCTGGGGGGGAGGGATGGCTACACCTTC. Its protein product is CASCLGGRDGYTF.

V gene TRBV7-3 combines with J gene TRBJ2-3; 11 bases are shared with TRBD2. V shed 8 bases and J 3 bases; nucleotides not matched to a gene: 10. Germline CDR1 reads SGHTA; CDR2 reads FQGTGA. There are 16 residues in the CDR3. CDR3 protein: CASPLELAGVTDTQYF. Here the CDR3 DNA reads TGTGCCAGCCCGCTTGAACTAGCGGGGGTAACAGATACGCAGTATTTT.

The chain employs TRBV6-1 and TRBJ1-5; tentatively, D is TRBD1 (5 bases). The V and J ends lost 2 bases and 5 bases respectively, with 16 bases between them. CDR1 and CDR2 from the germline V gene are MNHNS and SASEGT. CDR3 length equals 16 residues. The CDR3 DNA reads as TGTGCCAGCAGTGAAATGGGAATAAGGGGTTATCAGCCCCAGCATTTT. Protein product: CASSEMGIRGYQPQHF.

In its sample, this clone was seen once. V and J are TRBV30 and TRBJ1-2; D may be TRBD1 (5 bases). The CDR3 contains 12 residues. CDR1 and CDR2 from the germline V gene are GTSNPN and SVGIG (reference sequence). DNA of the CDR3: TGTGGGGTTCGTTCGGAGGGACATGGCTACACCTTC. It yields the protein CGVRSEGHGYTF.

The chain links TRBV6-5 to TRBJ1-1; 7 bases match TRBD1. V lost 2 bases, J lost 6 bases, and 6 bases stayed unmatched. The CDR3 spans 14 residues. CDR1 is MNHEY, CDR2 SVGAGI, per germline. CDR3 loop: CASSYKGGIAEAFF. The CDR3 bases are TGTGCCAGCAGTTACAAAGGGGGCATCGCTGAAGCTTTCTTT.

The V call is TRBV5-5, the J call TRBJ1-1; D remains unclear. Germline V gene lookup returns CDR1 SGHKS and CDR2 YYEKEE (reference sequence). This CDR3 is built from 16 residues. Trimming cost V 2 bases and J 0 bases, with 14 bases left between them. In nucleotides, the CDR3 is TGTGCCAGCAGCTTTTATTCAGTAACTATGAACACTGAAGCTTTCTTT. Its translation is CASSFYSVTMNTEAFF.

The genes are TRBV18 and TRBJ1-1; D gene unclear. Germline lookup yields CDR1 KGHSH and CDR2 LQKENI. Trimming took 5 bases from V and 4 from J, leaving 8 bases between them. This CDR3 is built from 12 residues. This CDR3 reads CASSEFGTEAFF. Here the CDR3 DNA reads TGTGCCAGCTCAGAATTCGGCACTGAAGCTTTCTTT. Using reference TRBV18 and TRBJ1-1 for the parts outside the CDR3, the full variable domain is NAGVMQNPRHLVRRRGQEARLRCSPMKGHSHVYWYRQLPEEGLKFMVYLQKENIIDESGMPKERFSAEFPKEGPSILRIQQVVRGDSAAYFCASSEFGTEAFFGQGTRLTVV.

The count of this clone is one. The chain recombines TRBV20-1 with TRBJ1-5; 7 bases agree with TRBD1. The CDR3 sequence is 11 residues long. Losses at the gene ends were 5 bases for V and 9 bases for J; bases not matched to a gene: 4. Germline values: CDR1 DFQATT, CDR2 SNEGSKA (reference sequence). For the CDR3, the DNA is TGCAGTGCTCAGGGGGACGGGCCCCAGCATTTT. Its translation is CSAQGDGPQHF.

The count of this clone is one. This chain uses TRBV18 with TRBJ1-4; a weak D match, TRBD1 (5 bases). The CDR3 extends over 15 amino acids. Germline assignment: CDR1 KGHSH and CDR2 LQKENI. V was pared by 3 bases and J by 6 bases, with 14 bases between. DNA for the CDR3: TGTGCCAGCTCACCCTCCAGGGCGGAAGATGAAAAACTGTTTTTT. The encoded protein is CASSPSRAEDEKLFF.

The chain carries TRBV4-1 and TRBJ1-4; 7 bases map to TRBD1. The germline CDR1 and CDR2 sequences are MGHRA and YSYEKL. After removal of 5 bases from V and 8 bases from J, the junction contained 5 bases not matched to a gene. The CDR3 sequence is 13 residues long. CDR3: CASSSRQGEKLFF. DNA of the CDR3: TGCGCCAGCAGCTCTCGACAGGGAGAAAAACTGTTTTTT.

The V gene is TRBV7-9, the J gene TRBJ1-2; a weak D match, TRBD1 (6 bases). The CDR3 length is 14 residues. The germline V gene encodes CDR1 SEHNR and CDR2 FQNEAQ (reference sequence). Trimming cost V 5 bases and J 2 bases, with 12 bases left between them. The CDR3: CASSLQGVNYGYTF. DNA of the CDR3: TGTGCCAGCAGCCTACAGGGAGTCAACTATGGCTACACCTTC.

The CDR3 region is CASSEGTGITQPQHF. In nucleotides, the CDR3 is TGCGCCAGCAGCGAGGGGACAGGGATAACTCAGCCCCAGCATTTT. The rearrangement uses TRBV4-3 and TRBJ1-5; 9 nucleotides line up with TRBD1. Trimming removed 5 bases from V and 6 bases from J; junction bases left unmatched: 8. This CDR3 has 15 amino acids. In germline, CDR1 is LGHNA, CDR2 YSLEER.